Listed below are T cell receptor beta chains from one sample, sequenced in a study of blood T cells in healthy people across ages. Each CDR3 protein gets one entry after TCRdb re-called the 5' RACE reads with MiXCR. The sample includes about 1,800,000 distinct CDR3 sequences, approximately 30% of them seen just once. Sample: blood. The receptors originated from a woman between 25 and 40 years old in good health. Each CDR3 is given with its conserved first and last residue. A D gene is named only where the DNA matches it firmly. Clone size is stated in some rows and not others, as once, few, many or a class when expanded.

j_gene: TRBJ2-7; abundance: NA; v_gene: TRBV30; d_gene: NA; CDR3aa: CACNPADGTEQYF; CDR3nt: TGTGCCTGTAATCCTGCGGACGGAACCGAGCAGTACTTC
j_gene: TRBJ2-3; abundance: many; v_gene: TRBV6-2/TRBV6-3; d_gene: NA; CDR3aa: CASSRVEGTRTQYF; CDR3nt: TGTGCCAGCAGTCGCGTGGAGGGCACACGTACGCAGTATTTT
j_gene: TRBJ2-1; abundance: NA; v_gene: TRBV7-2; d_gene: NA; CDR3aa: CASSSGVGWYNEQFF; CDR3nt: TGTGCCAGCAGCTCGGGGGTAGGATGGTACAATGAGCAGTTCTTC
j_gene: TRBJ2-5; abundance: NA; v_gene: TRBV24-1; d_gene: NA; CDR3aa: CATSDSIQGTQYF; CDR3nt: TGTGCCACCAGTGACAGTATCCAAGGGACCCAGTACTTC
j_gene: TRBJ2-2; abundance: NA; v_gene: TRBV15; d_gene: NA; CDR3aa: CATSRGGGGGELFF; CDR3nt: TGTGCCACCAGCAGGGGAGGGGGCGGCGGGGAGCTGTTTTTT
j_gene: TRBJ2-7; abundance: many; v_gene: TRBV20-1; d_gene: TRBD2; CDR3aa: CSASRTSVLGEQYF; CDR3nt: TGCAGTGCTAGTAGGACTAGCGTCCTAGGGGAGCAGTACTTC
j_gene: TRBJ2-7; abundance: few; v_gene: TRBV20-1; d_gene: TRBD1; CDR3aa: CSALRDRRAYEQYF; CDR3nt: TGCAGTGCTCTCCGGGACAGGAGGGCCTACGAGCAGTACTTC
j_gene: TRBJ1-1; abundance: NA; v_gene: TRBV4-1; d_gene: NA; CDR3aa: CASSQLGRATEAFF; CDR3nt: TGCGCCAGCAGCCAGTTGGGCAGGGCCACTGAAGCTTTCTTT
j_gene: TRBJ2-3; abundance: NA; v_gene: TRBV7-9; d_gene: NA; CDR3aa: CASSSPFRIAGVKDTQYF; CDR3nt: TGTGCCAGCAGCTCGCCCTTTCGGATAGCCGGAGTCAAAGATACGCAGTATTTT
j_gene: TRBJ2-5; abundance: few; v_gene: TRBV5-1; d_gene: NA; CDR3aa: CASSQSLDRPETQYF; CDR3nt: TGCGCCAGCAGCCAATCGCTGGACAGACCGGAGACCCAGTACTTC
j_gene: TRBJ2-3; abundance: many; v_gene: TRBV20-1; d_gene: NA; CDR3aa: CSARSEGADTQYF; CDR3nt: TGCAGTGCTAGATCGGAGGGAGCAGATACGCAGTATTTT
j_gene: TRBJ1-2; abundance: NA; v_gene: TRBV12-3/TRBV12-4; d_gene: NA; CDR3aa: CASSAPGWNYGYTF; CDR3nt: TGTGCCAGCAGTGCCCCGGGATGGAACTATGGCTACACCTTC
j_gene: TRBJ2-5; abundance: NA; v_gene: TRBV5-1; d_gene: NA; CDR3aa: CASSLSQEAQYF; CDR3nt: TGCGCCAGCAGCTTGTCCCAAGAGGCCCAGTACTTC
j_gene: TRBJ2-1; abundance: many; v_gene: TRBV20-1; d_gene: NA; CDR3aa: CSARASSYNEQFF; CDR3nt: TGCAGTGCTAGGGCTAGCTCGTACAATGAGCAGTTCTTC
j_gene: TRBJ2-4; abundance: NA; v_gene: TRBV7-6; d_gene: NA; CDR3aa: CASSLAAGGNIQDF; CDR3nt: TGTGCCAGCAGCTTAGCCGCTGGGGGAAACATTCAGGACTTC
j_gene: TRBJ2-2; abundance: NA; v_gene: TRBV2; d_gene: NA; CDR3aa: CASSVNGANTGELFF; CDR3nt: TGTGCCAGCAGTGTGAACGGGGCGAACACCGGGGAGCTGTTTTTT
j_gene: TRBJ2-2; abundance: NA; v_gene: TRBV9; d_gene: NA; CDR3aa: CASSVNIGERFF; CDR3nt: TGTGCCAGCAGCGTTAATATCGGGGAGCGGTTTTTT
j_gene: TRBJ1-5; abundance: many; v_gene: TRBV4-1; d_gene: NA; CDR3aa: CASSRGTMDMVQPQHF; CDR3nt: TGCGCCAGCAGCAGAGGGACGATGGACATGGTTCAGCCCCAGCATTTT
j_gene: TRBJ2-3; abundance: NA; v_gene: TRBV4-2; d_gene: TRBD2; CDR3aa: CASSQDTGGTADTQYF; CDR3nt: TGTGCCAGCAGCCAAGATACGGGGGGGACCGCAGATACGCAGTATTTT
j_gene: TRBJ2-5; abundance: NA; v_gene: TRBV10-3; d_gene: TRBD2; CDR3aa: CAISESPGGETQYF; CDR3nt: TGTGCCATCAGTGAGTCTCCGGGAGGGGAGACCCAGTACTTC
j_gene: TRBJ2-7; abundance: few; v_gene: TRBV14; d_gene: NA; CDR3aa: CASSEWGTSYEQYF; CDR3nt: TGTGCCAGCAGCGAGTGGGGCACCTCCTACGAGCAGTACTTC
j_gene: TRBJ2-1; abundance: NA; v_gene: TRBV27; d_gene: TRBD2; CDR3aa: CASSQREARNEQFF; CDR3nt: TGTGCCAGCAGCCAGCGGGAGGCGAGGAATGAGCAGTTCTTC
j_gene: TRBJ2-5; abundance: once; v_gene: TRBV6-2/TRBV6-3; d_gene: TRBD1; CDR3aa: CASRAPGQGIETQYF; CDR3nt: TGTGCCAGCAGAGCCCCGGGACAGGGGATAGAGACCCAGTACTTC
j_gene: TRBJ2-4; abundance: many; v_gene: TRBV4-2; d_gene: NA; CDR3aa: CASSQDVEQLGQYF; CDR3nt: TGTGCCAGCAGCCAAGATGTGGAACAGTTGGGTCAGTACTTC
j_gene: TRBJ2-1; abundance: NA; v_gene: TRBV5-1; d_gene: NA; CDR3aa: CASSPSGIASSYNEQFF; CDR3nt: TGCGCCAGCAGCCCCAGTGGAATTGCAAGCTCCTACAATGAGCAGTTCTTC
j_gene: TRBJ1-2; abundance: many; v_gene: TRBV6-1; d_gene: TRBD1; CDR3aa: CASSDDRAYGYTF; CDR3nt: TGTGCCAGCAGTGACGACAGGGCCTATGGCTACACCTTC
j_gene: TRBJ1-4; abundance: NA; v_gene: TRBV9; d_gene: NA; CDR3aa: CASSANLQGGDERLFF; CDR3nt: TGTGCCAGCAGCGCGAACTTACAGGGAGGGGATGAAAGACTGTTTTTT
j_gene: TRBJ1-1; abundance: NA; v_gene: TRBV7-2; d_gene: TRBD1; CDR3aa: CARSSGTGGVTEAFF; CDR3nt: TGTGCCCGCAGTTCCGGGACAGGGGGCGTCACTGAAGCTTTCTTT
j_gene: TRBJ2-7; abundance: few; v_gene: TRBV7-2; d_gene: NA; CDR3aa: CASSPGVYGNSYEQYF; CDR3nt: TGTGCCAGCAGCCCAGGGGTGTACGGAAACTCCTACGAGCAGTACTTC
j_gene: TRBJ2-3; abundance: NA; v_gene: TRBV12-3/TRBV12-4; d_gene: TRBD1; CDR3aa: CASSHRDRGQGDTQYF; CDR3nt: TGTGCCAGCAGTCACCGGGACAGGGGGCAGGGAGATACGCAGTATTTT
j_gene: TRBJ2-1; abundance: many; v_gene: TRBV7-7; d_gene: TRBD1; CDR3aa: CASSSYRGRRYNEQFF; CDR3nt: TGTGCCAGCAGCTCTTACAGGGGGCGCCGGTACAATGAGCAGTTCTTC
j_gene: TRBJ1-2; abundance: NA; v_gene: TRBV29-1; d_gene: NA; CDR3aa: CSVSDSGYGYTF; CDR3nt: TGCAGCGTTAGTGACAGTGGCTATGGCTACACCTTC
j_gene: TRBJ1-1; abundance: NA; v_gene: TRBV6-5; d_gene: TRBD1; CDR3aa: CASSFGRGGRVNTETFF; CDR3nt: TGTGCCAGCAGTTTCGGACGAGGGGGCCGGGTGAACACTGAAACTTTCTTT
j_gene: TRBJ2-6; abundance: NA; v_gene: TRBV4-2; d_gene: NA; CDR3aa: CASSQARGDVAGANVLTF; CDR3nt: TGTGCCAGCAGCCAAGCGAGGGGCGACGTTGCTGGGGCCAACGTCCTGACTTTC
j_gene: TRBJ2-7; abundance: NA; v_gene: TRBV4-3; d_gene: NA; CDR3aa: CASSPAWDTASEQYF; CDR3nt: TGCGCCAGCAGCCCAGCATGGGACACAGCCTCCGAGCAGTACTTC
j_gene: TRBJ1-1; abundance: NA; v_gene: TRBV3-1; d_gene: NA; CDR3aa: CASSPLLGGDTEAFF; CDR3nt: TGTGCCAGCAGCCCCCTTCTAGGGGGTGACACTGAAGCTTTCTTT
j_gene: TRBJ1-5; abundance: NA; v_gene: TRBV4-2; d_gene: NA; CDR3aa: CASSQESENQPQHF; CDR3nt: TGTGCCAGCAGCCAAGAATCCGAGAATCAGCCCCAGCATTTT
j_gene: TRBJ1-2; abundance: few; v_gene: TRBV12-3/TRBV12-4; d_gene: TRBD1; CDR3aa: CASSQTYRGLSGYTF; CDR3nt: TGTGCCAGCAGTCAGACCTACAGGGGGTTGAGTGGCTACACCTTC
j_gene: TRBJ2-3; abundance: NA; v_gene: TRBV4-1; d_gene: NA; CDR3aa: CASSAYSGARTGTQYF; CDR3nt: TGCGCCAGCAGCGCATATTCAGGGGCCCGCACAGGTACGCAGTATTTT
j_gene: TRBJ1-2; abundance: NA; v_gene: TRBV6-5; d_gene: TRBD1; CDR3aa: CASSVGQGSDYTF; CDR3nt: TGTGCCAGCAGTGTGGGACAGGGAAGCGACTACACCTTC
j_gene: TRBJ2-1; abundance: many; v_gene: TRBV5-5; d_gene: NA; CDR3aa: CASSLIQTRLGGDEQFF; CDR3nt: TGTGCCAGCAGCTTGATACAAACGAGACTAGGAGGAGATGAGCAGTTCTTC
j_gene: TRBJ2-5; abundance: NA; v_gene: TRBV7-6; d_gene: TRBD2; CDR3aa: CASSFSGLAENEQYF; CDR3nt: TGTGCCAGCAGCTTTTCGGGACTAGCGGAGAATGAGCAGTACTTC
j_gene: TRBJ2-3; abundance: NA; v_gene: TRBV6-5; d_gene: NA; CDR3aa: CAGSRQTLTDTQYF; CDR3nt: TGTGCCGGCAGTCGTCAGACGCTCACAGATACGCAGTATTTT
j_gene: TRBJ1-5; abundance: NA; v_gene: TRBV18; d_gene: NA; CDR3aa: CASSPAGVNSNQPQHF; CDR3nt: TGTGCCAGCTCACCGGCCGGAGTAAATAGCAATCAGCCCCAGCATTTT
j_gene: TRBJ1-5; abundance: many; v_gene: TRBV6-1; d_gene: NA; CDR3aa: CASSETTSGGQPQHF; CDR3nt: TGTGCCAGCAGTGAAACAACCTCCGGCGGTCAGCCCCAGCATTTT
j_gene: TRBJ2-3; abundance: few; v_gene: TRBV20-1; d_gene: TRBD2; CDR3aa: CSTYSGRNTDTQYF; CDR3nt: TGCAGTACTTATAGCGGGAGGAACACAGATACGCAGTATTTT
j_gene: TRBJ2-5; abundance: many; v_gene: TRBV7-9; d_gene: NA; CDR3aa: CASSLRQQETQYF; CDR3nt: TGTGCCAGCAGTTTAAGGCAGCAAGAGACCCAGTACTTC
j_gene: TRBJ2-1; abundance: many; v_gene: TRBV20-1; d_gene: NA; CDR3aa: CSANQQFF; CDR3nt: TGCAGTGCTAATCAACAGTTCTTC
j_gene: TRBJ2-3; abundance: NA; v_gene: TRBV7-2; d_gene: TRBD2; CDR3aa: CASSSPSGGATDTQYF; CDR3nt: TGTGCCAGCAGCTCCCCTAGCGGGGGGGCAACAGATACGCAGTATTTT
j_gene: TRBJ2-4; abundance: few; v_gene: TRBV3-1; d_gene: NA; CDR3aa: CASSQGQSYIDIQYF; CDR3nt: TGTGCCAGCAGCCAAGGACAGAGCTACATAGACATTCAGTACTTC
j_gene: TRBJ1-1; abundance: NA; v_gene: TRBV10-3; d_gene: TRBD1; CDR3aa: CAISDEQGRGAFF; CDR3nt: TGTGCCATCAGTGACGAACAGGGGCGAGGGGCTTTCTTT
j_gene: TRBJ2-3; abundance: NA; v_gene: TRBV20-1; d_gene: NA; CDR3aa: CSARQAGFPDTQYF; CDR3nt: TGCAGTGCTAGGCAGGCTGGGTTTCCAGATACGCAGTATTTT
j_gene: TRBJ1-1; abundance: few; v_gene: TRBV10-3; d_gene: NA; CDR3aa: CAISADLNTEAFF; CDR3nt: TGTGCCATCAGCGCCGACCTGAACACTGAAGCTTTCTTT
j_gene: TRBJ2-7; abundance: NA; v_gene: TRBV13; d_gene: NA; CDR3aa: CASSLGKFADPYEQYF; CDR3nt: TGTGCCAGCAGCTTAGGAAAGTTTGCGGACCCCTACGAGCAGTACTTC